One sample yielded the 24 T cell receptor beta chains listed below, sequenced in a study of cytomegalovirus exposure and HLA in healthy donors. The PCR used 60 Vbeta and 13 Jbeta primers. The assay was immunoSEQ multiplex PCR, and TCRdb's table has in-frame clones only and misses some. The table has about 110,000 clones, less than 80% seen once; the top ten hold 2.5% to 3.5%. Sequenced sample: PBMCs. The receptor source for this set is a woman aged 40 to 49 in good health and CMV-seronegative.

This chain connects TRBV27 to TRBJ1-6, with 10 nucleotides matching TRBD1. Germline V lookup: CDR1 MNHEY, CDR2 SMNVEV (reference sequence). V gave up 6 bases and J gave up 3 bases; unmatched junction bases: 14. The CDR3 is made up of 19 amino acids. The CDR3 nucleotides are TGTGCCAGCAGGGGCAATGACAGGGGGCGTGGGCTCTATAATTCACCCCTCCACTTT. Its translation: CASRGNDRGRGLYNSPLHF.

This clone occurred once. The V call is TRBV28, the J call TRBJ2-1; 9 bases are shared with TRBD1. The CDR3 sequence is 15 residues long. V gave up 3 bases and J gave up 2 bases; unmatched junction bases: 2. Per germline, CDR1 MDHEN and CDR2 SYDVKM. The CDR3 bases are TGTGCCAGCAGTTTGGGACAGGGTCCCTACAATGAGCAGTTCTTC. Translation: CASSLGQGPYNEQFF.

This chain links TRBV19 with TRBJ1-1, with D uncertain. The CDR3 is made up of 12 amino acids. V dropped 2 bases and J dropped 2 bases, with 3 bases sitting between them. Germline CDR1 is LNHDA and CDR2 is SQIVND (reference sequence). CDR3 DNA: TGTGCCAGTAGTATAAGCAACACTGAAGCTTTCTTT. The encoded protein is CASSISNTEAFF.

The chain is built from TRBV6-5 and TRBJ1-1; no definite D call. CDR3 length: 16 residues. Germline V gene lookup returns CDR1 MNHEY and CDR2 SVGAGI. V was pared by 4 bases and J by 7 bases, with 22 bases between. The CDR3 region is CASSSLRGGHKGEAFF. CDR3 DNA sequence: TGTGCCAGCAGTTCCCTCCGGGGAGGGCACAAGGGTGAAGCTTTCTTT.

The V call is TRBV19, the J call TRBJ1-3, with unresolved D. Trimming stripped 7 bases from V and 0 bases from J, with 10 bases between. The length of the CDR3 is 14 residues. Germline CDR1 LNHDA, CDR2 SQIVND (reference sequence). CDR3: CASIYTSSGNTIYF. In DNA, the CDR3 is TGTGCCAGTATCTATACCTCCTCTGGAAACACCATATATTTT. Drawing the rest from reference TRBV19 and TRBJ1-3, the complete variable domain is DGGITQSPKYLFRKEGQNVTLSCEQNLNHDAMYWYRQDPGQGLRLIYYSQIVNDFQKGDIAEGYSVSREKKESFPLTVTSAQKNPTAFYLCASIYTSSGNTIYFGEGSWLTVV.

This rearrangement joins TRBV27 to TRBJ2-7, with D maybe TRBD2 (6 bases). This CDR3 region has 13 residues. The V gene's germline CDR1 is MNHEY and CDR2 SMNVEV (reference sequence). Deletions cut 2 bases from V and 3 bases from J, with 8 bases between. CDR3 amino acids: CASSLRRGYEQYF. The DNA of the CDR3 is TGTGCCAGCAGTTTACGGCGGGGCTACGAGCAGTACTTC.

The chain has TRBV11-2 and TRBJ2-7, with 11 bases fitting TRBD1. This CDR3 region has 15 residues. V trimming: 3 bases; J trimming: 6 bases; junction bases outside the gene matches: 7. Germline values: CDR1 SGHAT, CDR2 FQNNGV. The CDR3 coding sequence is TGTGCCAGCAGCTTTACGGGACAGGGGGGCCTCGAGCAGTACTTC. Amino acid sequence: CASSFTGQGGLEQYF.

Concerning this clone: The junction does not match germline at one end; this may be a read error. This chain joins TRBV7-8 and TRBJ2-6; 10 bases map to TRBD1. The CDR3 is 15 residues long. Per germline, CDR1 SGHVS and CDR2 FQNEAQ. This chain's CDR3 is CASSDAGTGADVLTF. In DNA, the CDR3 is TGTGCCAGCAGCGACGCCGGGACAGGGGCCGACGTCCTGACTTTC.

Only a few counts were recorded for this clone. The chain recombines TRBV29-1 with TRBJ1-2; 7 bases are shared with TRBD1. The trim removed 3 bases at V and 4 bases at J, leaving 5 bases unmatched. Germline values: CDR1 SQVTM, CDR2 ANQGSEA. The CDR3 sequence is 13 residues long. The CDR3 DNA is TGCAGCGTTGACAGGGGGGAGTTCTATGGCTACACCTTC. Amino acid sequence: CSVDRGEFYGYTF. The full variable domain, its missing parts supplied by reference TRBV29-1 and TRBJ1-2, is SAVISQKPSRDICQRGTSLTIQCQVDSQVTMMFWYRQQPGQSLTLIATANQGSEATYESGFVIDKFPISRPNLTFSTLTVSNMSPEDSSIYLCSVDRGEFYGYTFGSGTRLTVV.

The V gene is TRBV4-3, the J gene TRBJ2-1; weak D call: TRBD2 (6 bases). The CDR3 covers 16 residues. Per germline, CDR1 LGHNA and CDR2 YSLEER. The V end was cut by 2 bases, the J end by 1 base, with 12 bases between. CDR3 residues: CASSQNGEASYNEQFF. CDR3 bases: TGCGCCAGCAGCCAAAACGGGGAGGCATCCTACAATGAGCAGTTCTTC.

The chain joins TRBV19 to TRBJ2-1; D is unresolved. V was clipped by 2 bases and J by 5 bases, with 4 bases between them. The CDR3 is made up of 12 amino acids. The V gene's germline CDR1 is LNHDA and CDR2 SQIVND (reference sequence). The CDR3 reads CASSISNNEQFF. As DNA, the CDR3 is TGTGCCAGTAGTATAAGCAACAATGAGCAGTTCTTC.

This clone was seen a few times. The identical CDR3 is also encoded by other nucleotide sequences in the sample. CDR3 sequence reads: CASSPVVGEGETQYF. The DNA of the CDR3 is TGTGCCAGCAGCCCCGTGGTGGGAGAAGGAGAGACCCAGTACTTC. This chain connects TRBV7-2 to TRBJ2-5; D is perhaps TRBD2 (5 bases). This CDR3 is built from 15 residues. Germline CDR1 is SGHTA and CDR2 is FQGNSA. Trimming removed 5 bases at V and 4 bases at J, with 17 bases between.

The chain carries TRBV25-1 and TRBJ2-7, with 13 nucleotides matching TRBD2. The CDR3 is 15 residues long. V gave up 7 bases and J gave up 3 bases; unmatched junction bases: 6. Germline V gene sequence: CDR1 MGHDK, CDR2 SYGVNS. The CDR3 bases are TGTGCCAGCAATTCAGGACTAGCGGGGGACTACGAGCAGTACTTC. Amino acid sequence: CASNSGLAGDYEQYF.

The V gene is TRBV18, the J gene TRBJ1-5, with 7 bases lining up with TRBD1. V dropped 5 bases and J dropped 3; count of bases not matched to a gene: 4. Per the germline V gene, CDR1 is KGHSH and CDR2 is LQKENI. The CDR3 has 14 amino acids. CDR3 bases: TGTGCCAGCTCAGCAGGGACAGACAATCAGCCCCAGCATTTT. Translated, it gives CASSAGTDNQPQHF.

The sample holds a few counts of this clone. This chain's CDR3 is CASRPSGTNQPQHF. CDR3 nucleotide sequence: TGTGCCAGCAGACCCTCCGGGACTAATCAGCCCCAGCATTTT. The rearrangement uses TRBV27 and TRBJ1-5, with D perhaps matching TRBD1 (5 bases). Per germline, CDR1 MNHEY and CDR2 SMNVEV (reference sequence). Trimming removed 6 bases from V and 4 bases from J, with 13 bases in between. This CDR3 contains 14 residues.

The rearrangement uses TRBV9 and TRBJ1-1; possible D gene TRBD1, 6 bases. The CDR3 runs 15 residues. V shed 2 bases and J shed 3 bases, with 14 bases lying between them. Germline CDR1 and CDR2: SGDLS and YYNGEE. Here the CDR3 DNA reads TGTGCCAGCAGCGTGGGGGGGGCTGGAGACACTGAAGCTTTCTTT. It encodes CASSVGGAGDTEAFF.

J is TRBJ2-1 and V is TRBV18; D gene ambiguous. The CDR3 loop spans 11 amino acids. The germline V and J ends were trimmed by 5 bases and 6 bases, with 5 bases remaining between them. Germline V gene sequence: CDR1 KGHSH, CDR2 LQKENI. The CDR3 protein is CASSGGNEQFF. The CDR3 bases are TGTGCCAGCTCAGGCGGCAATGAGCAGTTCTTC.

The rearrangement joins TRBV19 to TRBJ2-2; TRBD2 matches 11 bases. The CDR3 has 15 residues. Germline values: CDR1 LNHDA, CDR2 SQIVND (reference sequence). V lost 4 bases to trimming and J lost 6 bases; unmatched junction nucleotides: 4. For the CDR3, the DNA is TGTGCCAGTAGTAGAGTAGCGGGGGGGCCCGGGGAGCTGTTTTTT. As protein: CASSRVAGGPGELFF.

This chain uses TRBV30 with TRBJ1-3; 8 nucleotides agree with TRBD1. This CDR3 is 14 amino acids long. The germline CDR1 and CDR2 sequences are GTSNPN and SVGIG (reference sequence). J lost 4 bases, V lost 5 bases, and 7 bases had no gene match. CDR3 in amino acids: CAWGTTGAGNTIYF. The DNA of the CDR3 is TGTGCCTGGGGAACGACAGGGGCGGGAAACACCATATATTTT.

The CDR3 region is CASSRRRTANSNQPQHF. CDR3 coding DNA: TGTGCCAGCAGTCGGCGTAGGACAGCGAATAGCAATCAGCCCCAGCATTTT. The chain carries TRBV28 and TRBJ1-5, with a weak D call TRBD1 (6 bases). V was shortened by 5 bases and J by 0 bases, with 17 bases between the two germline ends. CDR3 length: 17 amino acids. The V gene's germline CDR1 is MDHEN and CDR2 SYDVKM.

The rearrangement joins TRBV4-3 to TRBJ2-1; 8 nucleotides line up with TRBD2. The V segment lost 0 bases and the J segment 9 bases; nucleotides outside the gene matches: 10. CDR1 is LGHNA, CDR2 YSLEER, per germline. The CDR3 consists of 16 residues. The CDR3 region is CASSQELLAAFGEQFF. CDR3 in DNA: TGCGCCAGCAGCCAAGAACTACTAGCGGCCTTCGGTGAGCAGTTCTTC.

The CDR3: CASSRFNEEQFF. The CDR3 nucleotides are TGTGCCAGCAGCCGTTTTAATGAGGAGCAGTTCTTC. This chain uses TRBV9 with TRBJ2-1; no clear D gene. V was shortened by 4 bases and J by 10 bases, with 12 bases between the two germline ends. The CDR3 spans 12 residues. CDR1 is SGDLS, CDR2 YYNGEE, per germline.

The gene calls are TRBV6-1 and TRBJ2-3; TRBD1 matches 8 bases. V lost 6 bases, J lost 7 bases, and 6 bases stayed unmatched. Germline assignment: CDR1 MNHNS and CDR2 SASEGT. There are 13 residues in the CDR3. CDR3 DNA: TGTGCCAGCAGGGAACCAGGGGGCCATACGCAGTATTTT. Translation: CASREPGGHTQYF.

The chain has TRBV27 and TRBJ2-6, with 11 nucleotides matching TRBD1. Per the germline V gene, CDR1 is MNHEY and CDR2 is SMNVEV (reference sequence). Germline trimming cut 5 bases from V and 1 base from J; bases unmatched to any gene: 4. This CDR3 comprises 17 residues. The CDR3 region is CASSGRDRGSGANVLTF. CDR3 nucleotides: TGTGCCAGCAGTGGAAGGGACAGGGGGTCTGGGGCCAACGTCCTGACTTTC.